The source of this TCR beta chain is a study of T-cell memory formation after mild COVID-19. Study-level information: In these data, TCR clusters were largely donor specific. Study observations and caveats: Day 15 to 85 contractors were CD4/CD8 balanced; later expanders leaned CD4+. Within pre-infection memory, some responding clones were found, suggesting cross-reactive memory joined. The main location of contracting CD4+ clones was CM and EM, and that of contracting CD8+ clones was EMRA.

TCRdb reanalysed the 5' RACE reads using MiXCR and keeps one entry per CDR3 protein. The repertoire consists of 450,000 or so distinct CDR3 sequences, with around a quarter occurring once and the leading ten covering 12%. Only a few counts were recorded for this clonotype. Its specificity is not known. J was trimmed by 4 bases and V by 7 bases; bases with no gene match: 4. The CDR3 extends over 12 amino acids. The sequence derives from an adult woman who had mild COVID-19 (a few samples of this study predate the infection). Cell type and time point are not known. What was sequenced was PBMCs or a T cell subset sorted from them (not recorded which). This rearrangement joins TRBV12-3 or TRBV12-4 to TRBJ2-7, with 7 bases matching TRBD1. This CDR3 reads CASMSQGYEQYF. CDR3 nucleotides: TGTGCCAGCATGTCACAGGGGTACGAGCAGTACTTC.